The clone carrying this TCR beta chain was observed at least ten times. This sample was included in a study of regulatory T cells in long-lasting Graves disease. Study summary: Persistent cases took antithyroid drugs over 5 years and stayed TSH receptor antibody positive.

Time point in this sample: persistent/refractory GD, antithyroid drugs over 5 years with positive TRAb. The TCR library was made from RNA that had been extracted from PBMCs in TRIzol. Patients with Graves' disease were diagnosed by American Thyroid Association guidelines. Patients all came to the study from an endocrinology department in Xi'an, China. The CDR3 spans 16 residues. Germline CDR1 reads SNHLY; CDR2 reads FYNNEI. Trimming removed 6 bases from V and 6 bases from J; junction bases left unmatched: 11. To make TCR beta libraries, researchers used iRepertoire HTBI primers and Arm-PCR of CDR3 regions. TCRdb re-called the multiplex PCR reads with MiXCR, one entry per CDR3 protein. The sample gives some 420,000 distinct CDR3 sequences, approximately 22% of which show up once; around 13% is in the top ten.

This sequence originates from a female donor with Graves disease. The rearrangement uses TRBV2 and TRBJ1-6, with TRBD1 matching 7 bases. The source material was peripheral blood mononuclear cells (PBMCs), sampled when the disease was refractory, from a patient treated with antithyroid drugs. This chain's CDR3 is CASRAQGGATNSPLHF. CDR3 nucleotides: TGTGCCAGCAGGGCTCAGGGGGGCGCTACTAATTCACCCCTCCACTTT.